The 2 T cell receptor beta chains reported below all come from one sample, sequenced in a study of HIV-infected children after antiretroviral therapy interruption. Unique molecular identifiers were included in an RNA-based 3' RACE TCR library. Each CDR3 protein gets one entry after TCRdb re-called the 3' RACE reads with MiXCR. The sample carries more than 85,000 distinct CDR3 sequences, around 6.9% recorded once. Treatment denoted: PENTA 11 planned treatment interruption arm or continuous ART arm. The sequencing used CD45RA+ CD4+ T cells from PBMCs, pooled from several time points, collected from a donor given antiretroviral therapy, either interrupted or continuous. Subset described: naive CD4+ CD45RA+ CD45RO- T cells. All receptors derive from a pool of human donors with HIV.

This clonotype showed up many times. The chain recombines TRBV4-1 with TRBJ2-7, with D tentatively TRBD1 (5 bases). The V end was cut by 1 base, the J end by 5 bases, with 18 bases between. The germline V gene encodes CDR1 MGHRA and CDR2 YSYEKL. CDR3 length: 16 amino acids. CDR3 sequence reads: CASSQVGGQGRNEQYF. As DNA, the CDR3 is TGCGCCAGCAGCCAAGTCGGTGGGCAGGGCCGGAACGAGCAGTACTTC.

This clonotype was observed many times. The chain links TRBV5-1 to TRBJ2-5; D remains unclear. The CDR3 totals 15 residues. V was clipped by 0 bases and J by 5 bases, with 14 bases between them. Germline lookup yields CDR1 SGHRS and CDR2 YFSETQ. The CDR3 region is CASSLGGANPETQYF. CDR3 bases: TGCGCCAGCAGCTTGGGCGGAGCCAACCCGGAGACCCAGTACTTC.